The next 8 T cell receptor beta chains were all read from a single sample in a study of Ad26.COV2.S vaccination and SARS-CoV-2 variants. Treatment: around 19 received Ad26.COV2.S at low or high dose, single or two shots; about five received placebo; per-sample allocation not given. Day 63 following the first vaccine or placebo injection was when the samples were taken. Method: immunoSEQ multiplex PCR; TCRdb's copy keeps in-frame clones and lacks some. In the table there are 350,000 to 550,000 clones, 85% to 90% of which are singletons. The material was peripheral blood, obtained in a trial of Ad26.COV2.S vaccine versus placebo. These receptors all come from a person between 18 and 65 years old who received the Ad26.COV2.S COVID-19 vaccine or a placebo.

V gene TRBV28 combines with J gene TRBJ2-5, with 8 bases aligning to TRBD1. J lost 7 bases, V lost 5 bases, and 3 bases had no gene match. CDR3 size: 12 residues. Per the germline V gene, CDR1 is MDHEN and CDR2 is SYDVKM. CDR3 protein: CASSQGAGTQYF. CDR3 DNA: TGTGCCAGCAGTCAGGGGGCAGGGACCCAGTACTTC.

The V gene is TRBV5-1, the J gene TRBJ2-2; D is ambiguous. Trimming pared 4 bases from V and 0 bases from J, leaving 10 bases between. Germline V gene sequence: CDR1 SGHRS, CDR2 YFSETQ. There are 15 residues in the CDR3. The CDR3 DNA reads TGCGCCAGCAGCCTCCGGACGGCGAACACCGGGGAGCTGTTTTTT. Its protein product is CASSLRTANTGELFF.

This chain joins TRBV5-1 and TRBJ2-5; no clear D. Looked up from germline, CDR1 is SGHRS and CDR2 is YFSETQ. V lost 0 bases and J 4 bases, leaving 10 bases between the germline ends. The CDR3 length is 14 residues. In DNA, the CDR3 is TGCGCCAGCAGCTTGGAAGGCGGATCAGAGACCCAGTACTTC. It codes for CASSLEGGSETQYF.

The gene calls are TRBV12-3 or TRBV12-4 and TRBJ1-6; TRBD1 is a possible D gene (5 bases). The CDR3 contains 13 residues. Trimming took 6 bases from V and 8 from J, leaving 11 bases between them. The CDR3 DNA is TGTGCCAGCAGCTTACGCAGGGATTCACCCCTCCACTTT. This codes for CASSLRRDSPLHF.

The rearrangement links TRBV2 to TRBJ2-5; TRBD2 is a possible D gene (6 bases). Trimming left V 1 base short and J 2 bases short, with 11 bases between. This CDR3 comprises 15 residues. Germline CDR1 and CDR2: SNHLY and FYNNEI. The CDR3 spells CASSEVRGGQETQYF. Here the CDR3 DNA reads TGTGCCAGCAGTGAAGTCCGTGGGGGGCAAGAGACCCAGTACTTC.

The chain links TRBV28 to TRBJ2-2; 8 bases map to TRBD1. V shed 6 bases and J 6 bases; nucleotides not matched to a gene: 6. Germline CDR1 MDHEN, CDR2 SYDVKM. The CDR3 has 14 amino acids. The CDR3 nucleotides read TGTGCCAGCAGAACAGGGGGTCTGGCCGGGGAGCTGTTTTTT. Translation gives CASRTGGLAGELFF.

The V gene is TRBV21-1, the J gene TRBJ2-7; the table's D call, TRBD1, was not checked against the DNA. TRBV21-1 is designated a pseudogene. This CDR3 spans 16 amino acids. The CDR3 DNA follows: TGTGCCAGCAGCATCTGGACAGGGATGAATGTCTACGAGCAGTACTTC. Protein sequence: CASSIWTGMNVYEQYF.

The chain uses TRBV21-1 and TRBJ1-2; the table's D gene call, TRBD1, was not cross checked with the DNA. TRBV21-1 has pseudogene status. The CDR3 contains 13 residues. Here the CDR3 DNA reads TGTGCCAGCAGCAAAGCAGGGGCGGAAGGCTACACCTTC. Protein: CASSKAGAEGYTF.